These 30 T cell receptor beta chains came from one sample sequenced in a study of T cells in Graves' hyperthyroidism and ophthalmopathy. Using RNA transcripts as the source, TCR beta CDR3 regions were amplified. HTBI primers were the set used in a first-round RT-PCR of the TCR CDR3. TCRdb processed the multiplex PCR reads anew with MiXCR; each CDR3 protein has one entry. The sample contains about 330,000 distinct CDR3 sequences, approximately 14% of which appear only once. Sample: blood. The receptors were gathered from a woman between 40 and 50 years old with Graves' ophthalmopathy.

This clonotype was counted many times. V is TRBV2 and J is TRBJ2-1, with D possibly TRBD1 on 7 matching bases. CDR3 size: 18 residues. The ends were cut back, 1 base at V and 0 bases at J, with 16 bases in the middle. The germline CDR1 and CDR2 sequences are SNHLY and FYNNEI. CDR3 nucleotides: TGTGCCAGCAGTGAAGAGGAGGGGGCGTGGAGCTCCTACAATGAGCAGTTCTTC. Translation gives CASSEEEGAWSSYNEQFF.

With respect to this clonotype: One end of the junction varies from germline; a read error may be responsible. The V call is TRBV7-7, the J call TRBJ2-7, with 7 bases that match TRBD1. The J call may be mistaken, given a closer DNA end match to TRBJ2-1. In germline, CDR1 is SSHAT, CDR2 FNYEAQ (reference sequence). The CDR3 is 13 residues long. For the CDR3, the DNA is TGTGCTAGCAGCTTAGGGGGCCCTACCGAGCAGTTCTTC. This sequence encodes CASSLGGPTEQFF.

The chain combines TRBV7-2 with TRBJ2-3, with TRBD2 identical over 9 bases. The CDR3 covers 15 residues. The germline CDR1 and CDR2 sequences are SGHTA and FQGNSA. Losses at the gene ends were 1 base for V and 7 bases for J; bases not matched to a gene: 6. In DNA form, the CDR3 reads TGTGCCAGCAGCTTAGACGGGACTAGCAGAAATACGCAGTATTTT. It encodes CASSLDGTSRNTQYF.

The sample holds a few counts of this clonotype. The V and J genes are TRBV5-4 and TRBJ2-5; 9 nucleotides agree with TRBD1. The CDR3 totals 15 residues. From germline, CDR1 is SGHNT and CDR2 YYREEE (reference sequence). V lost 4 bases to trimming and J lost 5 bases; unmatched junction nucleotides: 9. The CDR3 nucleotides are TGTGCCAGCAGCCCGGGACAGGGCAACGGGGAGACCCAGTACTTC. Its protein is CASSPGQGNGETQYF.

Details on this clonotype: It may be a read error: a sequence one base away is much more abundant. The rearrangement uses TRBV6-1 and TRBJ2-1; 8 bases fit TRBD2. Per germline, CDR1 MNHNS and CDR2 SASEGT. The CDR3 has 14 amino acids. This CDR3 is CASRGGLGNNERFF. The CDR3 DNA sequence: TGTGCCAGCAGGGGGGGACTAGGAAACAATGAGCGGTTCTTC.

This clonotype was counted between two and nine times. The rearrangement links TRBV11-2 to TRBJ2-3, with 9 positions matching TRBD1. V was pared by 6 bases and J by 8 bases, with 15 bases of the junction left unmatched. The germline V gene has CDR1 SGHAT and CDR2 FQNNGV. The length of the CDR3 is 16 residues. CDR3 loop: CASRVGRGTGLGTQYF. For the CDR3, the DNA is TGTGCCAGCAGAGTTGGCCGGGGGACAGGGTTAGGTACGCAGTATTTT.

This clonotype was counted many times. The rearrangement uses TRBV20-1 and TRBJ2-3; a weak D match, TRBD2 (5 bases). The CDR3 covers 14 residues. Trimming cost V 3 bases and J 2 bases, with 12 bases left between them. Germline CDR1 is DFQATT and CDR2 is SNEGSKA (reference sequence). CDR3 nucleotide sequence: TGCAGTGCTAGTGAAGCGGTTAACACAGATACGCAGTATTTT. It codes for CSASEAVNTDTQYF.

The table lists this clonotype with many counts. The chain has TRBV6-1 and TRBJ2-1, with a tentative D call TRBD2 (5 bases). The length of the CDR3 is 14 residues. V dropped 8 bases and J dropped 5 bases, with 16 bases sitting between them. Germline V lookup: CDR1 MNHNS, CDR2 SASEGT. The DNA for the CDR3 is TGTGCCAGCCGGTTAGGGAGTATAAACAATGAGCAGTTCTTC. Its protein is CASRLGSINNEQFF.

Remarks on this clonotype: A read error may explain this, as a much larger clone is one base away. V and J are TRBV12-3 or TRBV12-4 and TRBJ1-3; 8 bases fit TRBD1. The CDR3 contains 17 residues. V dropped 3 bases and J dropped 0; count of bases not matched to a gene: 7. The CDR3 here is CASSLGDRHHSGNTIYF. The CDR3, as DNA: TGTGCCAGCAGTTTGGGGGACAGGCACCACTCTGGAAACACCATATATTTT.

There are many counts of this clonotype. This rearrangement joins TRBV27 to TRBJ2-4; TRBD1 aligns across 10 bases. Per the germline V gene, CDR1 is MNHEY and CDR2 is SMNVEV (reference sequence). V trimming: 5 bases; J trimming: 1 base; junction bases outside the gene matches: 5. The CDR3 covers 16 residues. This CDR3 is CASSPGTGEAKNIQYF. As DNA, the CDR3 is TGTGCCAGCAGTCCCGGGACAGGGGAGGCCAAAAACATTCAGTACTTC.

This clonotype was seen at least ten times. The chain is built from TRBV20-1 and TRBJ1-1; D is possibly TRBD1 (6 bases). Trimming left V 6 bases short and J 0 bases short, with 14 bases between. Germline V gives CDR1 DFQATT, CDR2 SNEGSKA (reference sequence). This CDR3 comprises 14 residues. This chain's CDR3 is CSANYRAMNTEAFF. The CDR3 DNA follows: TGCAGTGCGAATTACAGGGCCATGAACACTGAAGCTTTCTTT.

This clonotype has ten or more counts. This chain joins TRBV7-8 and TRBJ1-4, with TRBD1 as a possible D gene (6 bases). The CDR3 totals 15 residues. Trimming took 5 bases from V and 10 from J, leaving 20 bases between them. CDR1 and CDR2 (germline): SGHVS, FQNEAQ. The DNA of the CDR3 is TGTGCCAGCAGCCCGTCCCGGGACACCGTGGGAAAACTGTTTTTT. It codes for CASSPSRDTVGKLFF.

The V and J genes are TRBV6-1 and TRBJ2-7; no clear D. Germline V lookup: CDR1 MNHNS, CDR2 SASEGT. This CDR3 has 12 residues. With 6 bases removed from V and 2 bases from J, the gap between germline ends came to 8 bases. The CDR3 here is CASRQWTYEQYF. The CDR3 DNA follows: TGTGCCAGCAGACAGTGGACCTACGAGCAGTACTTC.

This clonotype was recorded many times. The CDR3: CASVKFGGRQETQYF. The CDR3 DNA is TGTGCCAGCGTTAAGTTTGGGGGGAGGCAAGAGACCCAGTACTTC. The V and J genes are TRBV11-2 and TRBJ2-5, with D perhaps TRBD2 (6 bases). CDR1 is SGHAT, CDR2 FQNNGV, per germline. The CDR3 sequence is 15 residues long. The V and J ends lost 8 bases and 2 bases respectively, with 18 bases between them.

Note on this clonotype: The junction departs from the called germline gene at one end, perhaps through a read error. The chain links TRBV6-5 to TRBJ1-4, with D possibly being TRBD1 (6 bases). The CDR3 is 15 amino acids. Per the germline V gene, CDR1 is MNHEY and CDR2 is SVGAGI. The CDR3 coding sequence is TGTGCCAGCAGTTATTCCAGAGGGGGAGGTGAAAGACTGTTTTTT. It translates to CASSYSRGGGERLFF.

This clonotype was counted ten times or more. The J gene is TRBJ1-1, the V gene TRBV6-6; D is uncertain. This CDR3 has 15 amino acids. With 0 bases removed from V and 3 bases from J, the gap between germline ends came to 11 bases. CDR1 is MNHNY, CDR2 SVGAGI, per germline (reference sequence). The CDR3: CASSYSSISYTEAFF. In DNA form, the CDR3 reads TGTGCCAGCAGTTACTCGAGTATCTCGTACACTGAAGCTTTCTTT.

Ten or more counts support this clonotype. V usage is TRBV7-9 and J usage is TRBJ2-1, with a tentative D call TRBD2 (5 bases). V dropped 5 bases and J dropped 6 bases, with 20 bases sitting between them. CDR3 size: 16 residues. Germline values: CDR1 SEHNR, CDR2 FQNEAQ (reference sequence). In DNA, the CDR3 is TGTGCCAGCAGCCCCCTAAGAGCCGGGGATAGCAATGAGCAGTTCTTC. As protein: CASSPLRAGDSNEQFF.

This clonotype has at least ten counts. The CDR3 region has the DNA TGTGCCAGCAGACAGGAGGGACAGAACAATTCACCCCTCCACTTT. It codes for CASRQEGQNNSPLHF. The gene calls are TRBV6-1 and TRBJ1-6; 7 bases match TRBD1. Germline trimming cut 6 bases from V and 7 bases from J; bases unmatched to any gene: 9. Germline CDR1 MNHNS, CDR2 SASEGT. The CDR3 is 15 residues long.

The chain is built from TRBV7-2 and TRBJ2-3; weak D call: TRBD1 (5 bases). Trimming pared 1 base from V and 2 bases from J, leaving 7 bases between. Germline V lookup: CDR1 SGHTA, CDR2 FQGNSA. The CDR3 covers 14 residues. The CDR3 DNA sequence: TGTGCCAGCAGCTTAGGTGGACACACAGATACGCAGTATTTT. Its protein is CASSLGGHTDTQYF.

This clonotype has at least ten counts. The chain couples TRBV7-9 to TRBJ1-2; 7 bases agree with TRBD1. This CDR3 is 14 amino acids long. After removal of 3 bases from V and 4 bases from J, the junction contained 5 bases not matched to a gene. Germline CDR1 is SEHNR and CDR2 is FQNEAQ (reference sequence). The CDR3 coding sequence is TGTGCCAGCAGCTTTGACAGGGATCCCTATGGCTACACCTTC. Residues: CASSFDRDPYGYTF.

This clonotype was picked up many times. The V call is TRBV5-1, the J call TRBJ1-1; tentative D call: TRBD1 (5 bases). The V and J ends lost 3 bases and 3 bases respectively, with 12 bases between them. Germline values: CDR1 SGHRS, CDR2 YFSETQ. The CDR3 loop spans 14 amino acids. CDR3 sequence reads: CASSWPGGDTEAFF. The DNA of the CDR3 is TGCGCCAGCAGCTGGCCGGGGGGAGACACTGAAGCTTTCTTT.

This clonotype was picked up many times. V and J are TRBV2 and TRBJ2-1; 7 positions agree with TRBD1. V shed 6 bases and J 10 bases; nucleotides not matched to a gene: 21. The CDR3 totals 17 residues. Germline loops: CDR1 SNHLY, CDR2 FYNNEI. In DNA, the CDR3 is TGTGCCAGCAGAGGAGGACCCGACAGGGCCTGGTACAGGGAGCAGTTCTTC. Its protein is CASRGGPDRAWYREQFF.

Ten or more counts support this clonotype. The V call is TRBV6-1, the J call TRBJ1-5; the D gene is possibly TRBD1 (5 bases). Trimming pared 3 bases from V and 5 bases from J, leaving 14 bases between. Germline V gives CDR1 MNHNS, CDR2 SASEGT. The CDR3 sequence is 15 residues long. CDR3 nucleotide sequence: TGTGCCAGCAGTGAGAGTTTAGGAGGGGATCAGCCCCAGCATTTT. Translating it yields CASSESLGGDQPQHF.

This clonotype was counted at least ten times. The chain uses TRBV6-1 and TRBJ1-6; the D is unclear. Trimming shortened V by 3 bases and J by 14 bases, and 11 bases separated the two germline ends. CDR1 is MNHNS and CDR2 is SASEGT in the germline V gene. The CDR3 extends over 12 amino acids. CDR3 residues: CASSERFGTLHF. In DNA, the CDR3 is TGTGCCAGCAGTGAGCGTTTCGGGACCCTCCACTTT.

This clonotype showed up many times. The CDR3 DNA sequence: TGTGCCAGCAGACCGGACAGGGCGGGCAATCAGCCCCAGCATTTT. This encodes CASRPDRAGNQPQHF. V and J are TRBV6-1 and TRBJ1-5; 8 bases align to TRBD1. The trim removed 6 bases at V and 2 bases at J, leaving 6 bases unmatched. The CDR3 has 15 residues. Germline V gene data show CDR1 as MNHNS and CDR2 as SASEGT.

This clonotype was recorded at least ten times. This chain joins TRBV29-1 and TRBJ2-1; D remains unclear. V was clipped by 4 bases and J by 5 bases, with 9 bases between them. The CDR3 contains 12 residues. CDR1 and CDR2 from the germline V gene are SQVTM and ANQGSEA. The CDR3 bases are TGCAGCGTTGGGTCGGGCCACAATGAGCAGTTCTTC. Encoded protein: CSVGSGHNEQFF.

This clonotype was observed a handful of times. The rearrangement uses TRBV6-4 and TRBJ2-2; TRBD2 might be the D (6 bases). Germline V CDR1 and CDR2: MRHNA, SNTAGT. V lost 4 bases and J 7 bases, leaving 19 bases between the germline ends. This CDR3 comprises 16 residues. The CDR3 loop is CASSAGGLGVGGELFF. The CDR3 DNA follows: TGTGCCAGCAGTGCTGGAGGGCTAGGAGTTGGCGGGGAGCTGTTTTTT.

This clonotype has more than one count but fewer than ten. V and J are TRBV24-1 and TRBJ2-1; weak D call: TRBD2 (5 bases). Germline V gene sequence: CDR1 KGHDR, CDR2 SFDVKD. The CDR3 extends over 11 amino acids. V was cut by 7 bases and J by 9 bases, with 9 bases left in between. CDR3 DNA: TGTGCCACCAGGGAAAGCGGTGAGCAGTTCTTC. Its protein product is CATRESGEQFF.

The V call is TRBV19, the J call TRBJ1-2, with TRBD1 as a possible D gene (6 bases). This CDR3 region has 15 residues. V lost 2 bases to trimming and J lost 0 bases, with 10 bases between them. CDR1 LNHDA and CDR2 SQIVND come from the germline V gene (reference sequence). CDR3 in amino acids: CASSIQGRANYGYTF. CDR3 bases: TGTGCCAGTAGTATACAGGGGCGTGCTAACTATGGCTACACCTTC.

This clonotype was found a few times. V and J are TRBV5-1 and TRBJ1-1; D unresolved. The V gene's germline CDR1 is SGHRS and CDR2 YFSETQ. The CDR3 spans 14 residues. The germline V and J ends were trimmed by 0 bases and 8 bases, with 14 bases remaining between them. The CDR3: CASSLEVVGSEAFF. The CDR3 DNA reads as TGCGCCAGCAGCTTGGAAGTCGTGGGCAGCGAAGCTTTCTTT.